This T cell receptor (beta chain) was recorded in a study of T cells in Graves' hyperthyroidism and ophthalmopathy (dated by TCRdb to about 2019). Some background on the complete study: Peripheral blood samples were taken at the time of initial diagnosis, prior to any treatment. TCR V-J signatures able to tell the groups apart were searched for in a discovery cohort of approximately 95 patients, of whom around 42 had Graves' ophthalmopathy and about 55 had stable Graves' hyperthyroidism. Prospective prediction of ophthalmopathy was tested in an independent validation cohort of 18 to 20 hyperthyroidism patients and 17 patients who later progressed to ophthalmopathy. The 100 discovery patients were randomly split 7:3 into training and test sets. In addition, the study compared T-cell repertoires in thyroid tissue and in blood from roughly 6 Graves' hyperthyroidism patients. Once sampling was done, hyperthyroidism patients were given methimazole at a starting dose of 30 mg daily, whereas ophthalmopathy patients were given high-dose intravenous methylprednisolone. The paper reports TCR Vbeta CDR3 sequencing of roughly 140 peripheral blood samples: 40 or so ophthalmopathy, about 75 hyperthyroidism and around 17 progressor patients.

The TCR beta CDR3 regions were amplified from the RNA transcripts. The first round of RT-PCR for the TCR CDR3 was performed with the HTBI primer set and the Qiagen OneStep RT-PCR kit. Libraries were constructed in a second round of multiplex PCR, after which size selection and purification were carried out. Paired-end sequencing of the libraries was performed with 100 bp reads on an Illumina HiSeq2000. The study's processing was this. Raw data were processed with SOAPnuke, discarding reads with adapters, uncalled bases, mean Phred below 15, or no exact constant-primer or identifier match. COPE v1.2.5 was used to merge the high-quality paired reads, and each unique nucleotide sequence was defined as a clonotype. MiTCR v1.1 was used to align clonotypes to the IMGT TRBV, TRBD and TRBJ reference segments. Analysis was restricted to V-J combinations with a frequency above 0.0001, which covered 99.2% of repertoires. The TCS score was defined as F50 (clonal expansion) divided by E x V (chaos), with BLOSUM62-based TCRdist calculated between CDR3 peptides within each V-J. Welch's t-statistics and random forest reduced 450 to 600 V-J features to 10 to 15, which were used in a naive Bayes classifier (R e1071). The raw public reads went through TCRdb reprocessing: fastp at Q25, MiXCR clone calling, in-frame beta chains kept. All rows with the same CDR3 protein become a single entry with the most common DNA and genes. TCRdb, not the original authors, processed these V and J calls. The sample contains a few hundred thousand distinct CDR3 sequences, around 16% of them found a single time. The leading ten clones occupy roughly 6.6% of the sample.

Results the study describes overall, beyond this receptor: A model built on a 13 V-J signature distinguished ophthalmopathy from stable hyperthyroidism, reaching roughly 88% sensitivity and around 81% specificity in cross-validation and 80%/75% in testing. No statistical method was used to set the sample size in advance, and investigators knew the group allocation. Most expanded thyroid clonotypes (frequency above 0.001) were also found in blood, which suggests that blood repertoires may mirror thyroid immune responses. In validation, the model predicted progression to ophthalmopathy with approximately 71% sensitivity and 72% to 85% specificity, a median of roughly seven months before onset.

The CDR3 has 15 amino acids, counting the end cysteine and phenylalanine. The DNA shown is the 45-base CDR3, in frame from base 1. Via the germline V gene, CDR1 is SNHLY and CDR2 FYNNEI. Trimming at the junction amounts to 0 bases on V and 3 bases on J, and the germline ends lie 11 bases apart. Graves' hyperthyroidism was defined as stable when no progression to ophthalmopathy occurred over 18 months of follow-up. The hyperthyroidism patients were between 18 and 65 years old and newly diagnosed, with a disease duration of less than 2 months. Any patient with an uncontrolled infection, another autoimmune disease, pregnancy or lactation was excluded. Diagnoses relied on clinical symptoms, serum thyroxine and TRAb, thyroid ultrasound and orbital computed tomography. PBMCs were separated from roughly 10 ml of fresh peripheral blood using Ficoll-Paque density gradient centrifugation. Total RNA was extracted using Trizol reagent, and RNA quality was assessed on an Agilent 2100 Bioanalyzer.

This clonotype was observed at least ten times. Its antigen is still unknown. Nothing much larger sits one base from this clone, and base qualities are not available. The sequence links TRBV2 to TRBJ1-2; TRBD1 is perhaps the D gene, given 5 matching bases. Sequences were obtained from blood. The receptor was isolated from a woman under 40 with Graves' hyperthyroidism. CDR3 reads: CASSEASGAYYGYTF. The DNA sequence is as follows: TGTGCCAGCAGTGAAGCATCCGGGGCGTACTATGGCTACACCTTC.